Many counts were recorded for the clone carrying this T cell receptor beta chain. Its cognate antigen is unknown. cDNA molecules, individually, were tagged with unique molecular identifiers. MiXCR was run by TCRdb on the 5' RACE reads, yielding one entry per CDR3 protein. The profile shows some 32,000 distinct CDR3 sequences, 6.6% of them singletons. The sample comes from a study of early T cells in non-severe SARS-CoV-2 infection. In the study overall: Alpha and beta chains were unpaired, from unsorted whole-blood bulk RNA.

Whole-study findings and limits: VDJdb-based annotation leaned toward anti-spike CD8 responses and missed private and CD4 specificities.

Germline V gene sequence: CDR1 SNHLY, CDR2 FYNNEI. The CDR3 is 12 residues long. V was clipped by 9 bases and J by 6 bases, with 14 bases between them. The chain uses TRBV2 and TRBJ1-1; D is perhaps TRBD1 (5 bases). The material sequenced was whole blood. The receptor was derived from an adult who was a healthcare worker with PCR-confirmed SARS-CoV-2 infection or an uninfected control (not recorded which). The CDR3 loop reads CARVRGPSEAFF. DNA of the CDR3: TGTGCCAGAGTGAGGGGACCGTCTGAAGCTTTCTTT.